This paragraph covers one T cell receptor (beta chain) sequence. Antigen specificity is unknown. The primer mix had 60 Vbeta and 13 Jbeta primers. Using immunoSEQ multiplex PCR, the repertoire was profiled, and TCRdb retains in-frame clones only, with some absent. The sample lists some 220,000 clones; around 80% were seen once. Trimming stripped 0 bases from V and 8 bases from J, with 8 bases between. This CDR3 has 13 residues. In germline, CDR1 is SNHLY, CDR2 FYNNEI. This record comes from a study of cytomegalovirus exposure and HLA in healthy donors. Study at large: The 100 million to 120 million unique TCR beta sequences, from around 200 million T cells, were found by an earlier analysis. Study-wide findings and caveats: While the bulk of TCR sequences proved rare, some public TCRs turned up in many donors. For cytomegalovirus status, the classifier reportedly gave diagnoses with high specificity and sensitivity. In presence/absence analyses, roughly uniform sequencing depth across donors was assumed.

The receptor was derived from a woman aged 55-75 years in good health and CMV-seropositive. Source material: PBMCs. The chain couples TRBV2 to TRBJ1-3; no reliable D call. The CDR3 nucleotides are TGTGCCAGCAGTGAAGCCGGGTTCTACACCATATATTTT. Its protein is CASSEAGFYTIYF.